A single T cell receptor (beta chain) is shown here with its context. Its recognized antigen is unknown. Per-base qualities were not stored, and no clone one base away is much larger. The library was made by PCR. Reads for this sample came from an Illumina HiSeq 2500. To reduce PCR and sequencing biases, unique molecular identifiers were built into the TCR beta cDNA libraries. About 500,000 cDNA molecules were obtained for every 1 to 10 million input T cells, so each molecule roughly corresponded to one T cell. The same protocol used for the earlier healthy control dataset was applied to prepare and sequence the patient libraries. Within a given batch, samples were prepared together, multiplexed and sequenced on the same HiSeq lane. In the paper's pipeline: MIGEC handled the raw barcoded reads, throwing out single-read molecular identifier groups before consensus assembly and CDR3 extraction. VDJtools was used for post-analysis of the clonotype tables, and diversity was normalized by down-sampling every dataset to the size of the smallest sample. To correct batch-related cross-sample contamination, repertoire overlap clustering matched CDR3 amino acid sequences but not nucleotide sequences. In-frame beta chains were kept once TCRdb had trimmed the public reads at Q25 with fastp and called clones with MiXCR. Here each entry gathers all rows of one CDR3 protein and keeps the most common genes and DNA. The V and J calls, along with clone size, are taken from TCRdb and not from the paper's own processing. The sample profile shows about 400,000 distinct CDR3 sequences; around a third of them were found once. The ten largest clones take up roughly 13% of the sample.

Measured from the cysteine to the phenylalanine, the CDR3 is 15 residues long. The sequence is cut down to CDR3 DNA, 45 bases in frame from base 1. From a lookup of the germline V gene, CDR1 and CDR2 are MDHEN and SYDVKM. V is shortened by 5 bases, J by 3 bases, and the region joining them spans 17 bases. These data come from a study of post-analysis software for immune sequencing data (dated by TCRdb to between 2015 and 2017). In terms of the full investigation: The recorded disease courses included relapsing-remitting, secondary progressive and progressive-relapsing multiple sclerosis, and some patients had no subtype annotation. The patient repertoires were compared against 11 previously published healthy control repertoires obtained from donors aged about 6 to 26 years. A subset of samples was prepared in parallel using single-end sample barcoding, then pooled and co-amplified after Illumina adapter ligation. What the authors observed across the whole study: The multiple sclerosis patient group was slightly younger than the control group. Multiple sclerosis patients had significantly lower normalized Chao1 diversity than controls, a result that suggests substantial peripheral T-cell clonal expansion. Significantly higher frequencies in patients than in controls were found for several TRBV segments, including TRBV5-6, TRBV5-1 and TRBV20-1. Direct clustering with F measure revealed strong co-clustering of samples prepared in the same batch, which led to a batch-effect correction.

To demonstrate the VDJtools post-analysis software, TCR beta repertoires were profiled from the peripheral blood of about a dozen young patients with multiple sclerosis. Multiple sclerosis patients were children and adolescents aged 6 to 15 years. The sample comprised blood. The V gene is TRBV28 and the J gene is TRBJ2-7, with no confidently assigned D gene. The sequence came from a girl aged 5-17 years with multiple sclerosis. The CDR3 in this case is CASSQIFGSIYEQYF. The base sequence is TGTGCCAGCAGTCAGATTTTCGGTTCAATCTACGAGCAGTACTTC.